This T cell receptor (beta chain) stems from a study of shared clonotypes between healthy human individuals (dated by TCRdb to 2020 to 2022). As for the study more broadly: Two women and three men aged 18 to 49 years were included in the cohort. Per donor, three plates each were used for CD4 naive and CD4 memory, two for CD8 naive, and one for CD8 memory. Blood TCR repertoires of five healthy adults were deeply sequenced to estimate repertoire size and the extent of clonotype sharing between individuals. Leukapheresis yielded between about 0.94 and 9.5 billion PBMCs per donor. To increase sequencing depth and limit assay-specific biases, different laboratories used diverse techniques to prepare libraries and sequence TCR repertoires. Results and caveats for the whole study, not just this receptor: When several donors were compared, the shared fraction of clonotypes was about 5% for naive CD4, around 4% for naive CD8, 2.3% for memory CD4, and under 0.5% for memory CD8. Because the study included a small number of donors, the genetic and exposure-history diversity represented was limited. Larger estimated clonotype richness was generally found for naive subsets than for memory subsets. Compared with non-shared clonotypes, clonotypes shared by all four sorted-subset donors had higher generation probabilities. Even with the large sequencing depth, rarefaction of the sorted-subset datasets indicated that sequencing was incomplete. Pairwise subsampling indicated that sequencing depth was expected to affect the degree of clonotype sharing among donors. Sampling was limited to blood, and TCR repertoires in tissue likely differ from TCR repertoires in blood.

Donors were healthy HIV-negative adults with no recently reported acute infections or vaccinations. Only Caucasian adults living in Nashville, Tennessee, USA were represented among the donors. CD4+ T cells were enriched by magnetic negative selection, after which naive cells were positively selected on CD45RA and the negative fraction was taken as the memory subset. After blood collection by leukapheresis, PBMCs were isolated using Ficoll-Histopaque density gradient centrifugation and then cryopreserved in the vapor phase of liquid nitrogen. Analytical flow cytometry was used to check the purity and quantity of each magnetically sorted T cell population. From each sorted fraction, genomic DNA was isolated and quantified by UV absorbance on a Nanodrop 2000c. Worth noting for this clone: Its antigen is unknown. It has no much larger one-base neighbor in the sample; base qualities were not kept. The sample holds other DNA sequences that translate to the same CDR3.

The CDR1 and CDR2 encoded by the germline V gene are KGHSH and LQKENI. Trimming at the junction amounts to 4 bases on V and 3 bases on J, and the germline ends lie 13 bases apart. Taken from cysteine to phenylalanine, the CDR3 has 14 residues. Only CDR3 DNA remains: 42 bases, in frame from the first base. Using the deep immunoSEQ assay, multiplex PCR amplified TCR CDR3 regions from genomic DNA. Extracted genomic DNA from each cell subset was distributed evenly across all wells of several immunoSEQ 96-well plates, and each plate was treated as a replicate. For sorted subsets, 150 to 250 ng of genomic DNA, equivalent to some 30,000 T cell genomes, went into each replicate PCR. Purified libraries were measured with a Qubit 3.0 fluorometer, size-checked on a Bioanalyzer 2100, and measured again with the KAPA Library Quantification kit. Each immunoSEQ 96-well plate was sequenced on its own single-read 150-cycle Illumina NextSeq 550 flow cell. Processing in the source paper ran as follows. The immunoSEQ output contained only junctional sequences without quality scores, so filtering could not match that applied to full-length reads. To assign V/J genes and CDR3, sequences were annotated using PyIR, a Python wrapper for IgBLAST v1.9, with IMGT germline references. Reads were filtered out if the reads had weak V/J assignments (E-value above 1e-6), no CDR3, stop codons, out-of-frame junctions, or ambiguous translated residues. V3J clonotypes were defined as sequences sharing the same inferred V gene, J gene, and CDR3 amino acid sequence. Percentage overlap between repertoires was calculated by dividing the number of shared unique clonotypes by the size of the smaller repertoire. Three approaches were used to assess repertoire richness: RTK rarefaction, the Chao1 estimator, and Recon v2.1 estimates of unobserved clonotypes. OLGA was used to compute generation probabilities for all TCRbeta clonotypes that the gDNA method yielded from several donors. Entries here come from immuneACCESS through TCRdb and include only in-frame sequences with V and J called. Some clones fail to appear in such tables; in the studies checked, an unresolved V gene covers under half of the shortfall, and the cause of the remainder is unknown. That table supplies the V and J calls and clone size; D and trimming were determined from the DNA. A total of 2 million to 2.5 million clones appear in this sample, approximately 96% of them only once. The ten largest clones add up to approximately 0.13% of the sample.

The sequencing input was naive CD4+ T cells sorted from blood. Sample cell subset or site, as interpreted from the label and publication: CD45RA+ positively selected. This receptor was obtained from a man aged 18 to 35 in good health. The chain employs TRBV18 and TRBJ2-7, with the identity of the D gene unclear. This receptor carries the CDR3 CASSLTGLSYEQYF. The nucleotide sequence is TGTGCCAGCTCACTCACCGGGCTCAGCTACGAGCAGTACTTC.